This T cell receptor (beta chain) was captured by sequencing in a study of blood T cell repertoires in COVID-19. Study context: Sites across the United States, Italy and Spain contributed samples from acute and convalescent COVID-19. Sample material is recorded as cDNA or gDNA derived from T cells, B-cell-depleted T cells, or PBMCs.

The Seattle patients, enrolled during active infection, were followed longitudinally. This CDR3 comprises 20 residues. V gave up 2 bases and J gave up 0 bases; unmatched junction bases: 8. In germline, CDR1 is LNHNV, CDR2 YYDKDF (reference sequence). Authors' analysis steps: Amplification with reference gene primers provided the estimates of nucleated cell counts. Data came from immunoSEQ multiplex PCR; TCRdb stores just in-frame clones and leaves some out. The V and J calls and clone size come from that table; D and trimming were worked out from the DNA. The sample records some 200,000 clones, roughly 90% being singletons.

The source of this sequence is a middle-aged man with COVID-19, enrolled during active disease. Sequencing was carried out using peripheral blood. The chain recombines TRBV15 with TRBJ2-3, with 16 bases matching TRBD2. CDR3 protein: CATSRPGLAGGPGSTDTQYF. DNA for the CDR3: TGTGCCACCAGCAGACCGGGACTAGCGGGAGGGCCGGGTAGCACAGATACGCAGTATTTT.